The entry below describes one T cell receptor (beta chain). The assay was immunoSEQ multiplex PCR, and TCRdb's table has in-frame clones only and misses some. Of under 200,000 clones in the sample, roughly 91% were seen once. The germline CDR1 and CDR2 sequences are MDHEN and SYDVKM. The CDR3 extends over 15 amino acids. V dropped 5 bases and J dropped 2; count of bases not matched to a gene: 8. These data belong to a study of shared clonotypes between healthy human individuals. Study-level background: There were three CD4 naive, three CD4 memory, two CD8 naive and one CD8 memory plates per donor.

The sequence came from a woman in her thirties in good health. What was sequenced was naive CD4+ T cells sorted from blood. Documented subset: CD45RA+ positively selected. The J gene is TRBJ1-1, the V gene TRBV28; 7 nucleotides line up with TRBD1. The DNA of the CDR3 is TGTGCCAGCAGTAGCAGACAGGGAACAAACACTGAAGCTTTCTTT. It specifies CASSSRQGTNTEAFF.